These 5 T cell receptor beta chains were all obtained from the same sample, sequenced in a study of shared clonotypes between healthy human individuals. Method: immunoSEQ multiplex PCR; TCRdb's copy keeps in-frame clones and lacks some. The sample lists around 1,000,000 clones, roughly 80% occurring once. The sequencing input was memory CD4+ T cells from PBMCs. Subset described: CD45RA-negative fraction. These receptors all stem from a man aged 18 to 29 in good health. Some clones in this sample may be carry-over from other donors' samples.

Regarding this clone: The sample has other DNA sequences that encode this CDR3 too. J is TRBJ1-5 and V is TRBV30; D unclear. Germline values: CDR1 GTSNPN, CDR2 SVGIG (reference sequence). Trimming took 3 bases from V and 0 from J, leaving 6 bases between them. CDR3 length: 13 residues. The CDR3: CAWSRDSNQPQHF. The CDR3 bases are TGTGCCTGGAGCCGGGATAGCAATCAGCCCCAGCATTTT.

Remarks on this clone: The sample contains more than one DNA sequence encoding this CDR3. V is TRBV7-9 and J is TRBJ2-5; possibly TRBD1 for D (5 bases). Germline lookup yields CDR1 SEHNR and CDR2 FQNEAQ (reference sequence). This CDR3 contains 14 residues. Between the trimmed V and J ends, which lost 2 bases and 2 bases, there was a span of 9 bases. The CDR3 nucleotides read TGTGCCAGCAGCTTACGACAGCCTCAAGAGACCCAGTACTTC. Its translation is CASSLRQPQETQYF.

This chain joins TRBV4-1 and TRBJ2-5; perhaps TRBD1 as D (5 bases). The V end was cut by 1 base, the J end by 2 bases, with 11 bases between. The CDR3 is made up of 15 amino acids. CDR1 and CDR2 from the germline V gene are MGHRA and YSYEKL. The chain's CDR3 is CASSQGGGPQETQYF. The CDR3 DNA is TGCGCCAGCAGCCAAGGGGGCGGACCGCAAGAGACCCAGTACTTC.

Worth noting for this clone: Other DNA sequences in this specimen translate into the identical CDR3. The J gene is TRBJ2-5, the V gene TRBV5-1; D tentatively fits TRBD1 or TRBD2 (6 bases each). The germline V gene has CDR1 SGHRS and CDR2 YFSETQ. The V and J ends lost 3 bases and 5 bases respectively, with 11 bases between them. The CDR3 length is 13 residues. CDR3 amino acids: CASSSGGRETQYF. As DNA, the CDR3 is TGCGCCAGCAGCTCCGGGGGCCGGGAGACCCAGTACTTC.

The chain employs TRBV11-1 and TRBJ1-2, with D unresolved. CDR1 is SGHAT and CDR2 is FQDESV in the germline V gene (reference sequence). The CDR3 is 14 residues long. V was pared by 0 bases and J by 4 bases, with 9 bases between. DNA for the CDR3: TGTGCCAGCAGCTTAGCTTCGAATGTCTATGGCTACACCTTC. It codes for CASSLASNVYGYTF.